This T cell receptor beta chain was recorded in a study of cytomegalovirus exposure and HLA in healthy donors (dated by TCRdb to about 2017). Context from the whole study: According to an earlier analysis of a few hundred of the donors, about 179 million T cells yielded roughly 100 million unique TCR beta sequences and around 280 Gb of sequence data. An early release covering roughly 600 HLA-typed donors comprised 250 to 350 gigabases of sequencing data and 65 million to 100 million unique TCR sequences. Among the roughly 400 genotyped donors, about 83% belonged to the genetic ancestry cluster associated with self-reported Caucasian donors. The aim of the study was to test whether cataloging public T cell receptors could identify signatures of past pathogen exposure. Using immunosequencing, the study profiled T cell repertoires from 666 subjects and related those repertoires to cytomegalovirus serostatus. A separate validation cohort of over 95 different subjects was used in addition to the roughly 700-subject first cohort. The study combined high-throughput TCR immunosequencing, statistical association of individual TCRs with disease status, and machine learning to predict cytomegalovirus infection status. In a later analysis, previously published TCR beta repertoires from about 670 donors were re-analyzed and high-resolution HLA genotyping was added so that TCR occurrence patterns could be studied. Rather than using new phenotypic data, the later analysis identified candidate immune exposures from TCR beta sequences and from how often those sequences occurred across donors. An earlier analysis of roughly 600 of the donors used high-throughput TCR beta sequencing to judge whether each TCR beta V gene segment behaved as functional or pseudogenic. Donor age, sex, ethnicity and CMV serostatus were collected together with the repertoire data. In a later genetic analysis, genome-wide SNP genotypes for about three fifths of the roughly 670 donors were used, and that subset was treated as a discovery cohort. Every repertoire in the discovery cohort had been generated on one and the same sequencing platform. HLA typing covered class I and class II loci at four-digit resolution. The number of typed donors differed by locus: about 620-640 for A, B, C, DRB1 and DQB1; roughly 510 for DQA1; 606 for DPA1; and approximately 450 for DPB1. Several DR-DQ haplotypes were handled as single units for association and clustering because linkage in the cohort was strong. Among roughly 400 genotyped donors of the cohort, an average of approximately 240,000 unique TCR beta nucleotide sequences was sequenced per donor, of which roughly 17% were non-productive.

Study-level results and caveats: When HLA alleles, especially DR and DQ, strongly co-occurred, attributing TCR associations to individual alleles was difficult. In a later analysis, HLA-associated TCR beta chains showed more clonal expansion and lower generation probabilities than non-associated chains that were equally common. Specific HLA alleles were associated with around 18,000 TCR beta sequences at a false discovery rate of 0.05 in a later analysis. V-gene and J-gene trimming of TCR beta chains was associated with a missense DCLRE1C variant in a later genetic analysis, and the association was replicated in an independent cohort. Linkage disequilibrium might explain the correlated functional status among segregating V segments, but an unknown experimental factor could not be excluded. Some IMGT-functional V segments, including TRBV6-2 and TRBV6-3, could not be told apart with the 87-base-pair reads, so those segments were excluded. In an earlier analysis of several hundred of the donors, most TCR beta V segments were observed in productive rearrangements about 90% or about 30% of the time, broadly matching IMGT annotations. In a later analysis, the rate of TCR association differed among HLA loci, with DRB1 alleles having the most associated TCRs and HLA-C alleles having the fewest. A total of 150 or so TCR beta chains were listed by the study as associated with cytomegalovirus. The only immune exposure information available for the cohort was CMV serostatus. Most TCR sequences were observed very rarely across donors, whereas some public TCRs were present in many individuals. This cohort had only TCR beta chains sequenced, and the lack of alpha or paired-chain data limited which features could be detected. In a later genetic analysis, fewer N-insertions in productive TCRs were reported among donors in an Asian-associated ancestry cluster than the approximately 630-donor mean. A further reported finding was that TCR beta sequences accurately predicted the HLA-A and HLA-B alleles for most subjects in the first cohort. In vitro tests confirmed that a few of the cytomegalovirus-associated TCR beta chains recognize cytomegalovirus antigens. A cluster of highly shared sequence variants was judged likely to be a technical artifact of the sequencing pipeline. The authors suggested that the approach could potentially be generalized to other disease states and immunological phenotypes. Because HLA typing was missing for some donors at each locus, association tests included only the typed subset. Roughly uniform sequencing depth across donors was assumed in presence/absence analyses, although this assumption may not hold. According to a later analysis, parvovirus B19, influenza, CMV and Epstein-Barr virus appeared linked to several top co-occurrence clusters. Because counts were too low, seventeen rarely observed V segments, including chromosome 9 orphons, were excluded from the earlier analysis of 587 of the donors. A later analysis found that most CMV-associated TCR beta chains appeared HLA-restricted, with HLA associations seemingly driven largely by CMV exposure. Cytomegalovirus status was reported to be diagnosed by the classifier with high specificity and sensitivity in both the original and validation cohorts.

In total, roughly 670 healthy bone marrow donors made up the cohort. At the time of sampling, all cohort members were nominally healthy, though unrecorded immune exposures were likely present. The donor tested CMV seronegative, placing the donor among the roughly 350 seronegative members of the cohort. A peripheral blood sample was collected from each donor, and TCR beta sequencing was performed on peripheral blood mononuclear cells. Genomic DNA was extracted from the blood cell samples with the Qiagen DNeasy Blood Extraction Kit. The library was generated by the immunoSEQ multiplex PCR assay. The multiplex PCR relied on a mix of 60 forward primers for TCR Vbeta segments and 13 reverse primers for TCR Jbeta segments. A multiplex PCR assay on genomic DNA amplified the CDR3 region of rearranged TCR beta genes. The amplified TCR beta libraries were sequenced on the Illumina HiSeq System as 87-base-pair reads. The source study handled its data this way. A later analysis counted approximately 84 million unique TCR beta chains across the 500 to 850 repertoires, and 9 million to 14 million of these chains were shared by at least two donors. Raw reads were error-corrected and collapsed into unique sequences by a nearest-neighbor algorithm in which closely related sequences were merged to remove PCR and sequencing errors. Alignment of CDR3 sequences to IMGT reference sequences was used to assign V, D and J gene segments. For a sequence to be retained, a match of at least six nucleotides to both a V gene segment and a J gene segment was required. Rearrangements were called productive when the CDR3 lacked stop codons and stayed in frame with V and J; all others were non-productive. Following IMGT convention, CDR3 was defined as the stretch from the second conserved V-encoded cysteine up to the conserved J-encoded phenylalanine. The earlier analysis of a few hundred of the donors excluded any sequence lacking an unambiguous match to a single V gene segment. An earlier analysis of fewer than 650 of the donors classified V segments as functional when productive rearrangements were above 56.7% and as segregating when the standard deviation between donors was above 5%. A statistical classification framework was built for diagnosing cytomegalovirus status from the catalog of TCR beta chain sequences. V and J gene assignment, in a later analysis, came from comparing TCR nucleotide sequences with IMGT/GENE-DB human TR gene sequences. The TCRdist pipeline was used in a later analysis to assign CDR3 sequences and most-parsimonious VDJ recombination scenarios. In a later analysis, each TCR beta chain was defined by its CDR3 amino acid sequence together with its V-gene family, and reads without a unique V-gene family were excluded. In a later analysis, some 600 highly shared, low-generation-probability nucleotide sequences were removed to address suspected cross-contamination and a sequencing artifact. A later analysis calculated a clonal expansion index for each public chain from normalized within-repertoire ranks of inferred template counts. In a later analysis, generation probabilities were computed using a VDJ recombination model fitted to out-of-frame rearrangements, and the results were checked against IGoR. In a later analysis, hypergeometric tests were used to score TCR-TCR, TCR-HLA and TCR-CMV co-occurrence, with a repertoire-size bias correction applied to TCR pairs. A later analysis estimated false discovery rates by permuting HLA or CMV assignments 20 times. In a later analysis, co-occurring TCRs were grouped using DBSCAN, and TCRdist sequence similarity was added for clustering within HLA-allele-positive subsets. For co-occurrence clustering, repertoires with fewer than 30,000 or more than 120,000 public chains were excluded, along with four to six repertoires with anomalous nucleotide sharing. In its TCRdb copy, this immuneACCESS table keeps in-frame sequences only and misses some clones. Where compared with another copy, unresolved V genes explain less than half of these, and the others have no known cause. D and trimming come from the DNA, and the V and J calls and clone size come from that table. The sample records 200,000 to 250,000 clones, 76% of which are singletons. Of the sample, 0.55% to 0.75% falls within the top ten clones.

Trimming removed 2 bases from V and 7 bases from J; the gene matches leave 6 bases unexplained. CDR1 and CDR2 (SNHLY, FYNNEI) derive from the germline V gene. The CDR3 holds 14 amino acids from the cysteine to the phenylalanine. Of all the DNA, just the CDR3 is kept, 42 bases in frame from base 1. A word on this clone: Which antigen it targets is not known. The sample holds no much larger clone one base away, and base qualities are not on file. The identical CDR3 is also encoded by other nucleotide sequences in the sample.

The sequence joins TRBV2 to TRBJ1-2; TRBD1 lines up with 8 middle nucleotides. This sequence was found in a man aged 18 to 30 in good health and CMV-seronegative. The sequenced material came from PBMCs. The DNA reads TGTGCCAGCAGTGAAAGGAGGACAGGGTCTGGCTACACCTTC. Its protein is CASSERRTGSGYTF.